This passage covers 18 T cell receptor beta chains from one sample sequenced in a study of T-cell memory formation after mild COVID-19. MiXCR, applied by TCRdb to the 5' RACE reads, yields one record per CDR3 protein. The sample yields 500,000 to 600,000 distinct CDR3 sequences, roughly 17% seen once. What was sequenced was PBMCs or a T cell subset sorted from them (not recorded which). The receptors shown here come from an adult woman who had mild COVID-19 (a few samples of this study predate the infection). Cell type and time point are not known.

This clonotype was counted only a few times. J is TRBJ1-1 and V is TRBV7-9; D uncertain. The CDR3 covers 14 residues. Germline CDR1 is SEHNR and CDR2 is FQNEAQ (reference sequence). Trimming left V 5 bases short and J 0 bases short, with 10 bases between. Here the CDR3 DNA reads TGTGCCAGCAGCATCAAGTCCATGAACACTGAAGCTTTCTTT. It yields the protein CASSIKSMNTEAFF.

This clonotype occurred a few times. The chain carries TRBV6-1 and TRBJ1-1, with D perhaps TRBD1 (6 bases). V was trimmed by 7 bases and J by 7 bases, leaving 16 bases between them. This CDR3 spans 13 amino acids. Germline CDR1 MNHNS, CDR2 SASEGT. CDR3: CASTPGPGVEAFF. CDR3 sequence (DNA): TGTGCCAGCACCCCGGGCCCAGGGGTTGAAGCTTTCTTT.

CDR3 DNA sequence: TGTGCCAGCAGTTTGGGGGGACTGCCGAACACTGAAGCTTTCTTT. Amino acids: CASSLGGLPNTEAFF. This chain links TRBV12-3 or TRBV12-4 with TRBJ1-1; a weak D match, TRBD1 (5 bases). V lost 3 bases to trimming and J lost 1 base, with 12 bases between them. The CDR3 spans 15 residues.

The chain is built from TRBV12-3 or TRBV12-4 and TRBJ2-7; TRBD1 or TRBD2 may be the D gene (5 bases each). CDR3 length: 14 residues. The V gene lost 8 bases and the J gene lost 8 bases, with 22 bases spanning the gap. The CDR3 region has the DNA TGTGCCAGCTCAACTGGGGCAGACAGCGGAAAGCAGTACTTC. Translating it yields CASSTGADSGKQYF.

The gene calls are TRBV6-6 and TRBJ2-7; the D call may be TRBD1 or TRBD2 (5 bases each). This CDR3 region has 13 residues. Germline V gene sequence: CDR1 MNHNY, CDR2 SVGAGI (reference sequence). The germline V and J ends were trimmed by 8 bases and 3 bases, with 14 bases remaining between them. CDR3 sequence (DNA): TGTGCCAGCGCTGACAGAGGGAACTACGAGCAGTACTTC. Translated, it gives CASADRGNYEQYF.

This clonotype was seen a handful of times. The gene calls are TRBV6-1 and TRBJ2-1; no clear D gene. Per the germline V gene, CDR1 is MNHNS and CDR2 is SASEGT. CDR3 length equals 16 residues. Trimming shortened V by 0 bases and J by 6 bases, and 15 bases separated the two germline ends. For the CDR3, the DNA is TGTGCCAGCAGTGAAGCGTCAGTGGCAGTTAGCAATGAGCAGTTCTTC. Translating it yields CASSEASVAVSNEQFF.

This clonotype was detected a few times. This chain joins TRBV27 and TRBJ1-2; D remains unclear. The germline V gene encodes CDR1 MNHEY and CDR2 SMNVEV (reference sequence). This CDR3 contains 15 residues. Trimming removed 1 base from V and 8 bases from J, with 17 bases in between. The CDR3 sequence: CASSLLGSSVGGYTF. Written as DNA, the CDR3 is TGTGCCAGCAGTTTATTGGGGAGTTCGGTAGGAGGCTACACCTTC.

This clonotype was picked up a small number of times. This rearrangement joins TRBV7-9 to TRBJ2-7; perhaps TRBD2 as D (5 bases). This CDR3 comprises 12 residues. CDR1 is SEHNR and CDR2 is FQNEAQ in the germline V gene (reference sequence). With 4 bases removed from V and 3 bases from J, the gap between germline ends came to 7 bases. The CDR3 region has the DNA TGTGCCAGCAGCTACGGGGTCTACGAGCAGTACTTC. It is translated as CASSYGVYEQYF.

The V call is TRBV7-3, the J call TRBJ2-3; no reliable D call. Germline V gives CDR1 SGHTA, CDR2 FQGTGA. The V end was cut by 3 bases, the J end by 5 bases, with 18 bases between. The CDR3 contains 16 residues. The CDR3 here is CASSFGLAASEDTQYF. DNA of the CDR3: TGTGCCAGCAGCTTTGGGCTGGCGGCCTCGGAAGATACGCAGTATTTT.

The CDR3 loop is CASKRGNQPQHF. The CDR3 DNA is TGTGCCAGCAAGAGGGGTAATCAGCCCCAGCATTTT. V and J are TRBV2 and TRBJ1-5, with D possibly TRBD1 on 5 matching bases. The CDR3 is 12 residues long. CDR1 and CDR2 (germline): SNHLY, FYNNEI. Between the trimmed V and J ends, which lost 7 bases and 4 bases, there was a span of 8 bases.

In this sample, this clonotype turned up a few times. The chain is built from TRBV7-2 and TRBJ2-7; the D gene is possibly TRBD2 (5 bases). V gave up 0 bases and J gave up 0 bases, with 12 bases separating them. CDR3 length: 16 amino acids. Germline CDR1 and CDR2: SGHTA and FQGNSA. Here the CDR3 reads CASSLASSGLSYEQYF. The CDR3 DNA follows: TGTGCCAGCAGCTTAGCGTCCAGCGGCCTCTCCTACGAGCAGTACTTC. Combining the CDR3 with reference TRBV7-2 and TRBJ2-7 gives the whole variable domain GAGVSQSPSNKVTEKGKDVELRCDPISGHTALYWYRQSLGQGLEFLIYFQGNSAPDKSGLPSDRFSAERTGGSVSTLTIQRTQQEDSAVYLCASSLASSGLSYEQYFGPGTRLTVT.

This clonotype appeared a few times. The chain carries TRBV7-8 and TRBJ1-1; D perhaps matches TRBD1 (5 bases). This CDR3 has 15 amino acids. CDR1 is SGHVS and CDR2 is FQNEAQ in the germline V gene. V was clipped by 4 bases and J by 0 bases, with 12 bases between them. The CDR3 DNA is TGTGCCAGCAGCTCTCCAGGGTACATGAACACTGAAGCTTTCTTT. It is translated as CASSSPGYMNTEAFF.

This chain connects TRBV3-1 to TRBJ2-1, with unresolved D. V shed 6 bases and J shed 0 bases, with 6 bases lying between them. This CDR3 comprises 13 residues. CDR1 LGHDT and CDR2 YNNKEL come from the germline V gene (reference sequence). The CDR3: CASSNSSYNEQFF. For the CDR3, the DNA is TGTGCCAGCAGTAATAGCTCCTACAATGAGCAGTTCTTC.

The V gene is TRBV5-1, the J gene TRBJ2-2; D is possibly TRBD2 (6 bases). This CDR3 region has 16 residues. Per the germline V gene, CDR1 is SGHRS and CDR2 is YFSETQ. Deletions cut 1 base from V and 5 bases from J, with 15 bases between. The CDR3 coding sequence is TGCGCCAGCAGCTTGCGTTCCAGCGGGCTGACCGGGGAGCTGTTTTTT. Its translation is CASSLRSSGLTGELFF.

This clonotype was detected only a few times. The CDR3 reads CASSLETGHYGYTF. DNA for the CDR3: TGTGCCAGCAGCTTAGAGACAGGGCACTATGGCTACACCTTC. The chain joins TRBV7-2 to TRBJ1-2, with TRBD1 matching 7 bases. Looked up from germline, CDR1 is SGHTA and CDR2 is FQGNSA. This CDR3 has 14 residues. Trimming at V came to 1 base and at J to 3 bases, leaving 2 bases not matched to a gene.

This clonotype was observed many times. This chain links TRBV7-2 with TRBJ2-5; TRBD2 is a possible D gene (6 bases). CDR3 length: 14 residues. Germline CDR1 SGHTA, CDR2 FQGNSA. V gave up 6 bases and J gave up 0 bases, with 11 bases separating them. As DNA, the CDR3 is TGTGCCAGCAGTCCCGGAGGGTACCAAGAGACCCAGTACTTC. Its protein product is CASSPGGYQETQYF.

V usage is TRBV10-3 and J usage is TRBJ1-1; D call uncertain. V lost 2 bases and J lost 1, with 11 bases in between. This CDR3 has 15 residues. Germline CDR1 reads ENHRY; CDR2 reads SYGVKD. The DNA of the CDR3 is TGTGCCATCAGTGAGCGGACCCGGGGGAACACTGAAGCTTTCTTT. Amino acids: CAISERTRGNTEAFF.

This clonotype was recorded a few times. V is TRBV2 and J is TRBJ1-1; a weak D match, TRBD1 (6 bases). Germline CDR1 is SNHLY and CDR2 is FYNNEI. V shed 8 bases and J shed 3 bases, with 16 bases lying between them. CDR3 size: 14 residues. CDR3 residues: CASDWGQGYTEAFF. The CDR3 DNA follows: TGTGCCAGCGATTGGGGGCAGGGGTACACTGAAGCTTTCTTT.